A single sample gave rise to the 28 T cell receptor beta chains below, sequenced in a study of T cell responses to AZD1222 COVID-19 vaccine (dated by TCRdb to the early 2020s). The time point label on this specimen signifies: about 28 days (+/-7) after the second vaccine dose. Library construction relied on the immunoSEQ multiplex PCR assay. TCRdb's version of the immuneACCESS table is confined to in-frame rearrangements and falls short of the full clone set. An unresolved V gene accounts for under half of the shortfall where checked; the remainder is of unknown origin. This sample gives approximately 200,000 clones in total; about 89% of them show up just once. Around 3% of the sample comes from the top ten. The sequenced sample was peripheral blood, obtained 28 days after the second AZD1222 dose. These receptors originate from an adult who received the AZD1222 COVID-19 vaccine.

The J gene is TRBJ1-5, the V gene TRBV7-8; tentatively, D is TRBD1 (6 bases). The CDR3 is 14 amino acids. The germline V gene encodes CDR1 SGHVS and CDR2 FQNEAQ. Trimming took 5 bases from V and 4 from J, leaving 12 bases between them. The chain's CDR3 is CASSERTANQPQHF. CDR3 in DNA: TGTGCCAGCAGCGAAAGGACAGCAAATCAGCCCCAGCATTTT.

The chain uses TRBV2 and TRBJ1-2; D perhaps matches TRBD1 (6 bases). Per the germline V gene, CDR1 is SNHLY and CDR2 is FYNNEI. The CDR3 sequence is 14 residues long. V was clipped by 4 bases and J by 7 bases, with 16 bases between them. CDR3 amino acids: CASSGTGALGGYTF. The DNA for the CDR3 is TGTGCCAGCAGTGGCACGGGGGCTCTAGGTGGCTACACCTTC. The full variable domain, rest sourced from reference TRBV2 and TRBJ1-2, is EPEVTQTPSHQVTQMGQEVILRCVPISNHLYFYWYRQILGQKVEFLVSFYNNEISEKSEIFDDQFSVERPDGSNFTLKIRSTKLEDSAMYFCASSGTGALGGYTFGSGTRLTVV.

This clone was detected once. The chain employs TRBV28 and TRBJ1-4; TRBD1 matches 7 bases. CDR3 size: 18 residues. Trimming took 2 bases from V and 0 from J; bases not matched to a gene: 9. The germline gives CDR1 MDHEN, CDR2 SYDVKM. CDR3 sequence: CASSLPQQGMATNEKLFF. DNA of the CDR3: TGTGCCAGCAGTTTACCTCAACAGGGGATGGCAACTAATGAAAAACTGTTTTTT.

J is TRBJ1-2 and V is TRBV29-1, with no clear D. Per the germline V gene, CDR1 is SQVTM and CDR2 is ANQGSEA. The V end lost 1 base, the J end lost 2 bases, and 5 bases lay between the germline ends. The CDR3 extends over 12 amino acids. CDR3 nucleotide sequence: TGCAGCGTTGAAGGGCAAAACTATGGCTACACCTTC. It is translated as CSVEGQNYGYTF.

This rearrangement joins TRBV19 to TRBJ1-2; perhaps TRBD1 as D (5 bases). The CDR3 consists of 15 residues. Trimming stripped 3 bases from V and 2 bases from J, with 13 bases between. Germline V gives CDR1 LNHDA, CDR2 SQIVND (reference sequence). The CDR3 region is CASSMGTAWNYGYTF. CDR3 DNA: TGTGCCAGTAGTATGGGGACCGCCTGGAACTATGGCTACACCTTC.

The chain joins TRBV11-3 to TRBJ2-1, with 15 nucleotides matching TRBD2. Germline CDR1 reads SGHNT; CDR2 reads YENEEA. Trimming at V came to 5 bases and at J to 7 bases, leaving 9 bases not matched to a gene. This CDR3 contains 17 residues. The CDR3 is CASSAGLAGGPLNEQFF. In DNA form, the CDR3 reads TGTGCCAGCAGCGCCGGACTAGCGGGAGGGCCTTTAAATGAGCAGTTCTTC.

This clone was seen a single time. The rearrangement uses TRBV28 and TRBJ2-2, with D perhaps given as TRBD1 or TRBD2 (5 bases each). This CDR3 spans 16 amino acids. The V and J ends lost 8 bases and 6 bases respectively, with 22 bases between them. CDR1 and CDR2 (germline): MDHEN, SYDVKM. The CDR3 sequence is CASQPRGVDFSGELFF. In DNA, the CDR3 is TGTGCCAGCCAACCCCGGGGCGTCGATTTTTCCGGGGAGCTGTTTTTT.

The chain is built from TRBV11-2 and TRBJ1-3; unclear D gene. The V end was cut by 1 base, the J end by 0 bases, with 7 bases between. The V gene's germline CDR1 is SGHAT and CDR2 FQNNGV. The CDR3 is made up of 15 amino acids. CDR3 in DNA: TGTGCCAGCAGCTTAGGAACCAGCTCTGGAAACACCATATATTTT. Translated, it gives CASSLGTSSGNTIYF.

The chain is built from TRBV5-8 and TRBJ1-5; TRBD1 might be the D (5 bases). Trimming took off 5 bases at V and 4 bases at J, with 19 bases between the two ends. The germline V gene encodes CDR1 SGHTS and CDR2 YDEGEE. There are 16 residues in the CDR3. CDR3 amino acids: CASRPDSEGGNQPQHF. The CDR3 coding sequence is TGTGCCAGCAGGCCAGACAGTGAGGGCGGAAATCAGCCCCAGCATTTT.

The CDR3 bases are TGTGCCAGCAGTTCCTACGGAGGGGCGCGCAATCGTAACTATGGCTACACCTTC. Its protein is CASSSYGGARNRNYGYTF. The chain has TRBV28 and TRBJ1-2; TRBD1 is a possible D gene (5 bases). V was trimmed by 4 bases and J by 1 base, leaving 22 bases between them. Germline loops: CDR1 MDHEN, CDR2 SYDVKM. This CDR3 has 18 amino acids.

This clone turned up a few times. V and J are TRBV14 and TRBJ1-6; D not certain. CDR1 SGHDN and CDR2 FVKESK come from the germline V gene. CDR3 size: 15 residues. V gave up 1 base and J gave up 5 bases, with 9 bases separating them. Here the CDR3 reads CASSQVNGDNSPLHF. CDR3 DNA: TGTGCCAGCAGCCAAGTTAACGGGGATAATTCACCCCTCCACTTT.

The rearrangement joins TRBV4-1 to TRBJ1-4, with TRBD1 as a possible D gene (6 bases). V lost 7 bases, J lost 8 bases, and 17 bases lay in between. This CDR3 region has 14 residues. Germline CDR1 reads MGHRA; CDR2 reads YSYEKL. DNA for the CDR3: TGCGCCAGCACCCATCAGGGGATAGGCGAAAAACTGTTTTTT. Protein: CASTHQGIGEKLFF.

The gene calls are TRBV28 and TRBJ2-7; the D is unclear. The CDR3 consists of 10 residues. The germline V gene has CDR1 MDHEN and CDR2 SYDVKM. The V end lost 8 bases, the J end lost 6 bases, and 8 bases lay between the germline ends. CDR3 loop: CASGPAEQYF. CDR3 coding DNA: TGTGCCAGCGGACCGGCCGAGCAGTACTTC.

This sequence joins TRBV9 and TRBJ1-4; 7 bases fit TRBD1. J lost 7 bases, V lost 4 bases, and 10 bases had no gene match. Per the germline V gene, CDR1 is SGDLS and CDR2 is YYNGEE. The CDR3 has 15 amino acids. CDR3 residues: CASSPGQLLVEKLFF. The CDR3 DNA sequence: TGTGCCAGCAGCCCGGGACAGCTCCTTGTTGAAAAACTGTTTTTT.

This chain uses TRBV7-2 with TRBJ2-5; D unclear. Germline assignment: CDR1 SGHTA and CDR2 FQGNSA. There are 15 residues in the CDR3. V shed 4 bases and J shed 6 bases, with 18 bases lying between them. The CDR3 DNA follows: TGTGCCAGCAGCTCCGCCGGCCCCGTCGGAAAGACCCAGTACTTC. Amino acid sequence: CASSSAGPVGKTQYF.

The rearrangement links TRBV20-1 to TRBJ1-3; D might be TRBD1 (6 bases). This CDR3 comprises 17 residues. The germline gives CDR1 DFQATT, CDR2 SNEGSKA (reference sequence). V shed 3 bases and J shed 2 bases, with 20 bases lying between them. The CDR3 DNA is TGCAGTGCTAGTGGGGCCGGGGGCGGACGTACTGGAAACACCATATATTTT. Encoded protein: CSASGAGGGRTGNTIYF.

This clone was recorded only once. The V call is TRBV12-3 or TRBV12-4, the J call TRBJ1-2; 7 bases fit TRBD1. Unmatched junction bases numbered 9, after V lost 6 bases and J lost 8 bases. The CDR3 runs 13 residues. The CDR3 nucleotides are TGTGCCAGCAGCCCCGACAGGGCGAAGGGCTACACCTTC. Translation gives CASSPDRAKGYTF.

This clone was seen once. J is TRBJ2-1 and V is TRBV28; a possible D gene is TRBD2 (5 bases). Germline CDR1 and CDR2: MDHEN and SYDVKM. The CDR3 spans 15 residues. V shed 5 bases and J shed 2 bases, with 13 bases lying between them. The CDR3 DNA reads as TGTGCCAGCAGTCGGCGGGCCACCCCCTACAATGAGCAGTTCTTC. Its translation: CASSRRATPYNEQFF.

The chain employs TRBV27 and TRBJ1-3, with a possible D match to TRBD1 (5 bases). The CDR3 has 14 amino acids. Germline assignment: CDR1 MNHEY and CDR2 SMNVEV (reference sequence). Trimming stripped 0 bases from V and 2 bases from J, with 5 bases between. This chain's CDR3 is CASSLSGPGNTIYF. CDR3 sequence (DNA): TGTGCCAGCAGTTTATCGGGACCTGGAAACACCATATATTTT.

The chain employs TRBV9 and TRBJ2-7; D is tentatively TRBD1 or TRBD2 (5 bases each). The V gene lost 2 bases and the J gene lost 2 bases, with 14 bases spanning the gap. The CDR3 runs 15 residues. The V gene's germline CDR1 is SGDLS and CDR2 YYNGEE. The CDR3 spells CASSVRGRATYEQYF. In DNA, the CDR3 is TGTGCCAGCAGCGTGAGGGGTAGAGCAACCTACGAGCAGTACTTC.

This clone was seen a single time. The chain carries TRBV14 and TRBJ2-3; possible D gene TRBD2, 5 bases. V shed 1 base and J shed 1 base, with 9 bases lying between them. This CDR3 has 15 residues. Germline values: CDR1 SGHDN, CDR2 FVKESK. The CDR3 loop is CASSQVGAGTDTQYF. The CDR3 DNA reads as TGTGCCAGCAGCCAAGTGGGAGCGGGCACAGATACGCAGTATTTT.

This clone was observed once. This chain uses TRBV6-5 with TRBJ2-7, with TRBD2 matching 9 bases. CDR1 and CDR2 from the germline V gene are MNHEY and SVGAGI. This CDR3 is built from 16 residues. V was pared by 2 bases and J by 0 bases, with 5 bases of the junction left unmatched. This CDR3 is CASSYQTSGPSYEQYF. CDR3 nucleotide sequence: TGTGCCAGCAGTTACCAAACTAGCGGGCCCTCCTACGAGCAGTACTTC.

This clone was recorded only once. The CDR3 sequence: CASGLAGGPFTDTQYF. The CDR3 nucleotides read TGTGCCAGCGGTCTAGCGGGAGGGCCTTTCACAGATACGCAGTATTTT. This chain uses TRBV11-3 with TRBJ2-3, with TRBD2 matching 12 bases. Per germline, CDR1 SGHNT and CDR2 YENEEA. The V segment lost 8 bases and the J segment 2 bases; nucleotides outside the gene matches: 8. The CDR3 contains 16 residues.

V and J are TRBV28 and TRBJ1-4; D perhaps matches TRBD1 (6 bases). The CDR3 covers 15 residues. V gave up 6 bases and J gave up 4 bases, with 15 bases separating them. From germline, CDR1 is MDHEN and CDR2 SYDVKM. The CDR3 loop is CASSLGGSYNEKLFF. The CDR3 DNA reads TGTGCCAGCAGCCTTGGGGGCAGTTATAATGAAAAACTGTTTTTT.

DNA of the CDR3: TGTGCCAGCAGTGACCAGGGTTACATGAACACTGAAGCTTTCTTT. Amino acids: CASSDQGYMNTEAFF. V usage is TRBV6-1 and J usage is TRBJ1-1; maybe TRBD1 (5 bases). Germline CDR1 reads MNHNS; CDR2 reads SASEGT. V was cut by 3 bases and J by 0 bases, with 11 bases left in between. The CDR3 contains 15 residues.

The J gene is TRBJ2-1, the V gene TRBV6-5; possible D gene TRBD1, 5 bases. Trimming removed 6 bases at V and 12 bases at J, with 15 bases between. The CDR3 runs to 12 residues. Germline CDR1 MNHEY, CDR2 SVGAGI. CDR3 DNA: TGTGCCAGCAGGCCACCCCAGGGCGGGCAGTTCTTC. Translated, it gives CASRPPQGGQFF.

This clone has just a few counts. The chain is built from TRBV29-1 and TRBJ2-1; 7 bases are a match to TRBD2. Germline V gene data show CDR1 as SQVTM and CDR2 as ANQGSEA. With 4 bases clipped from V and 3 bases from J, the junction kept 6 bases outside the gene matches. CDR3 length: 14 residues. The DNA for the CDR3 is TGCAGCGTTGCGTATAGCGGGCTCTACAATGAGCAGTTCTTC. This sequence encodes CSVAYSGLYNEQFF.

In its sample, this clone was seen once. This chain joins TRBV24-1 and TRBJ2-1; 14 bases are a match to TRBD2. Germline V gives CDR1 KGHDR, CDR2 SFDVKD. The CDR3 extends over 17 amino acids. V gave up 4 bases and J gave up 8 bases; unmatched junction bases: 9. The CDR3 loop reads CATSDATSGRVWDEQFF. The CDR3 nucleotides read TGTGCCACCAGTGACGCGACTAGCGGGAGGGTCTGGGATGAGCAGTTCTTC.